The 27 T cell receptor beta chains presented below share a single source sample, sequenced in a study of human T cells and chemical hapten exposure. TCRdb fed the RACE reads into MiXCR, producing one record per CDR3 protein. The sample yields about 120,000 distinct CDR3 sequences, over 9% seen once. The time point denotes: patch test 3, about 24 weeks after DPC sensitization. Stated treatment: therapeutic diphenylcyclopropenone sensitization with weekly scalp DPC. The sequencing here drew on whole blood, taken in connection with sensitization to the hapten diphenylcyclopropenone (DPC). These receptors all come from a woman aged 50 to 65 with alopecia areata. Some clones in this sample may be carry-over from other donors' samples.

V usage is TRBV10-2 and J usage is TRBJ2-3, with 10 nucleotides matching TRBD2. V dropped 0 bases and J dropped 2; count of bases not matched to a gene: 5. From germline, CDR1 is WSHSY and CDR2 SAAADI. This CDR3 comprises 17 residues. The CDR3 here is CASSESALAGVTDTQYF. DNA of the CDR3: TGCGCCAGCAGTGAGTCGGCGCTAGCGGGAGTCACAGATACGCAGTATTTT.

The CDR3 region has the DNA TGTGCCAGCAGCTCCGGCGGGCTAGCGGGGGGCCCGAGCTCCTACGAGCAGTACTTC. Protein: CASSSGGLAGGPSSYEQYF. V usage is TRBV7-2 and J usage is TRBJ2-7; 11 nucleotides align to TRBD2. V lost 4 bases to trimming and J lost 0 bases; unmatched junction nucleotides: 14. The germline gives CDR1 SGHTA, CDR2 FQGNSA. The CDR3 totals 19 residues. Full variable domain (remainder filled in from reference TRBV7-2 and TRBJ2-7): GAGVSQSPSNKVTEKGKDVELRCDPISGHTALYWYRQSLGQGLEFLIYFQGNSAPDKSGLPSDRFSAERTGGSVSTLTIQRTQQEDSAVYLCASSSGGLAGGPSSYEQYFGPGTRLTVT.

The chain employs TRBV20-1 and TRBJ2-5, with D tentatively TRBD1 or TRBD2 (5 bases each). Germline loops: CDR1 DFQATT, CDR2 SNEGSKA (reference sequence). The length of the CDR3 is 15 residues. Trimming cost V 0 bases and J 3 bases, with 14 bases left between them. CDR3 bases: TGCAGTGCTAGAGACTCGGGGACCAAGAAAGAGACCCAGTACTTC. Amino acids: CSARDSGTKKETQYF.

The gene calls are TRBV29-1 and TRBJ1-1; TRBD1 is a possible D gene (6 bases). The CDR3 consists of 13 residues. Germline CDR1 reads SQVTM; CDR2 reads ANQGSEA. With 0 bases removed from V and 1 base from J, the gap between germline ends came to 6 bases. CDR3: CSVEDRGNTEAFF. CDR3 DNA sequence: TGCAGCGTTGAAGACAGGGGGAACACTGAAGCTTTCTTT.

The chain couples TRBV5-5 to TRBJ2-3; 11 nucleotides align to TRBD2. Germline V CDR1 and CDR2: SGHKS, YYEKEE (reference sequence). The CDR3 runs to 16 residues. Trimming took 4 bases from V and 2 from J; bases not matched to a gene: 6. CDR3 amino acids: CASSGTSGGTTDTQYF. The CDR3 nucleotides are TGTGCCAGCAGCGGTACTAGCGGGGGTACCACAGATACGCAGTATTTT.

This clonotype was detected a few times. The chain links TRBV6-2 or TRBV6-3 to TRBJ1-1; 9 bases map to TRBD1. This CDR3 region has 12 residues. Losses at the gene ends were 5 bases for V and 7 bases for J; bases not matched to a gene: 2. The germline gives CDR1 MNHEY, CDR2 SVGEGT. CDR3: CASSGQGIEAFF. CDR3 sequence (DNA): TGTGCCAGCAGTGGACAGGGGATTGAAGCTTTCTTT.

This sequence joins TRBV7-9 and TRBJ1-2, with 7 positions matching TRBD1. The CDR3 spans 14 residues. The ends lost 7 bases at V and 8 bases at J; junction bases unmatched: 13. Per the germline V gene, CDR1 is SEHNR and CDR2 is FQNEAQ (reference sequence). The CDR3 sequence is CASTRTEGAGGYTF. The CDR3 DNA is TGTGCCAGCACCCGAACGGAGGGGGCTGGCGGCTACACCTTC.

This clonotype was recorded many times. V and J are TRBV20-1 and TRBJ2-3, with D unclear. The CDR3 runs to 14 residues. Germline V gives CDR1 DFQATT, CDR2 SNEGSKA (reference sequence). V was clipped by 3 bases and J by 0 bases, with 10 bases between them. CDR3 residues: CSASPGFSTDTQYF. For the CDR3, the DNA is TGCAGTGCTAGTCCCGGATTTAGCACAGATACGCAGTATTTT.

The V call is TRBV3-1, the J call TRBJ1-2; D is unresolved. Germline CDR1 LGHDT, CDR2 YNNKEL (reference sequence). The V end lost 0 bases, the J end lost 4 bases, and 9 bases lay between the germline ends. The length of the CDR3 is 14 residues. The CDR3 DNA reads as TGTGCCAGCAGCCAAGATGCTAACGGCTATGGCTACACCTTC. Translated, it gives CASSQDANGYGYTF.

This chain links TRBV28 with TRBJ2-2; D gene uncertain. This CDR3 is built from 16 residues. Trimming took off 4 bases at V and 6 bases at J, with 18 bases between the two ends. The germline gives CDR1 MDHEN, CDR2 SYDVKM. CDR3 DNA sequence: TGTGCCAGCAGTTCCCCCGGGTCCCTTAAGGCCGGGGAGCTGTTTTTT. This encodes CASSSPGSLKAGELFF.

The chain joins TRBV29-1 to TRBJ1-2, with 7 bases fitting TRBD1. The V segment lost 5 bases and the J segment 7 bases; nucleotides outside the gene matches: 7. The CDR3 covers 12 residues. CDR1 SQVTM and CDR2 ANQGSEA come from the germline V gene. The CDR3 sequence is CSVPTGEPGYTF. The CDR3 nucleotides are TGCAGCGTTCCTACAGGGGAACCTGGCTACACCTTC. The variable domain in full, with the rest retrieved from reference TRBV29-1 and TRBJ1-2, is SAVISQKPSRDICQRGTSLTIQCQVDSQVTMMFWYRQQPGQSLTLIATANQGSEATYESGFVIDKFPISRPNLTFSTLTVSNMSPEDSSIYLCSVPTGEPGYTFGSGTRLTVV.

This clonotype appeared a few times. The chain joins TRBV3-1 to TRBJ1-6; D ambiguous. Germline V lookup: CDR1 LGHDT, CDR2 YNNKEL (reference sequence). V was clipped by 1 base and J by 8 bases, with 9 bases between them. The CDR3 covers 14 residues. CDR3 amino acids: CASSQVTGYSPLHF. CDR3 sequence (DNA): TGTGCCAGCAGCCAAGTTACCGGGTATTCACCCCTCCACTTT.

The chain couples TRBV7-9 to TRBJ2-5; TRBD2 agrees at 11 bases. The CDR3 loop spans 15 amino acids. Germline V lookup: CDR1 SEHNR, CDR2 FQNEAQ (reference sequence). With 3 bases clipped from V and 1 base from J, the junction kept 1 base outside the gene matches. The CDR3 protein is CASSFSGGGQETQYF. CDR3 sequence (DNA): TGTGCCAGCAGCTTTAGCGGGGGGGGCCAAGAGACCCAGTACTTC.

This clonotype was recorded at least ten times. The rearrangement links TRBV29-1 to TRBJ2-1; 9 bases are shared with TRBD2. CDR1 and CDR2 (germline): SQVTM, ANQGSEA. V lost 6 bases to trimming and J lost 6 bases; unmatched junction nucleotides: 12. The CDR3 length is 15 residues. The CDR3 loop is CSVISGSPVPNEQFF. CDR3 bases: TGCAGCGTGATTAGCGGGAGCCCAGTTCCCAATGAGCAGTTCTTC.

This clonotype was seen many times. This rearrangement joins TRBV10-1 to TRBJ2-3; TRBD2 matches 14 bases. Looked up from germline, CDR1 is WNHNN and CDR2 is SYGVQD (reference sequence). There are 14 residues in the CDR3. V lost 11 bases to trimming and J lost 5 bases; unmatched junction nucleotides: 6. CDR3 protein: CAGTSGSGRDTQYF. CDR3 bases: TGCGCCGGGACTAGCGGGAGTGGAAGAGATACGCAGTATTTT.

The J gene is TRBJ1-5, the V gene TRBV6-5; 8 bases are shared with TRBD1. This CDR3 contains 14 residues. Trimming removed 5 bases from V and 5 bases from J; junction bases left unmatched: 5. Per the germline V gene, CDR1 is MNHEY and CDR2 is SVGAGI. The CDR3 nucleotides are TGTGCCAGCAGTCGCAGGGGGCCGGATCAGCCCCAGCATTTT. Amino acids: CASSRRGPDQPQHF.

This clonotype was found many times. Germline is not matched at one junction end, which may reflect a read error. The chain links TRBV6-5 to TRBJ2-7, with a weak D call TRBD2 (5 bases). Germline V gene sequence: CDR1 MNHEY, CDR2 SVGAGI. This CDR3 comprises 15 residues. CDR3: CASSPLLAFSHEQYF. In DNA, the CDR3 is TGTGCCAGCAGCCCACTGCTAGCCTTCTCCCACGAGCAGTACTTC.

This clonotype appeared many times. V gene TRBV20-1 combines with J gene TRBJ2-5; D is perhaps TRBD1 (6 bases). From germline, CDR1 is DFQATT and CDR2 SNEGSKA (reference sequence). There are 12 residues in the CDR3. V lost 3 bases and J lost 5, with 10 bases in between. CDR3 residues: CSASVRGETQYF. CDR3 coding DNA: TGCAGTGCTAGTGTCAGGGGTGAGACCCAGTACTTC.

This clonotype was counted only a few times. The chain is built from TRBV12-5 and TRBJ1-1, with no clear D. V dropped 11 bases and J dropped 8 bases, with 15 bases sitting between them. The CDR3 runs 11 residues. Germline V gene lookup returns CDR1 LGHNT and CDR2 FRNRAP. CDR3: CAARDLDEAFF. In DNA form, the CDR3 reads TGTGCTGCCCGGGATTTGGACGAAGCTTTCTTT.

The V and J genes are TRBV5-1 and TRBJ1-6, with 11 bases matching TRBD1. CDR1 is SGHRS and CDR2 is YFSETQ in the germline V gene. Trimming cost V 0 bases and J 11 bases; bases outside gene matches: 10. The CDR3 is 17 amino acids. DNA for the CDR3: TGCGCCAGCAGCTTGGAGCCGTCCGGGACAGGGGGTGCACCCCTCCACTTT. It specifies CASSLEPSGTGGAPLHF.

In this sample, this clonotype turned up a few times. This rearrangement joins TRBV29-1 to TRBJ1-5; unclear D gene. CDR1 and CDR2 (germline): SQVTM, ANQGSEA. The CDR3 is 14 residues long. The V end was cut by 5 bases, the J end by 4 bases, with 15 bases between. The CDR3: CSVLTEGPNQPQHF. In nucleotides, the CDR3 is TGCAGCGTTCTTACGGAGGGCCCTAATCAGCCCCAGCATTTT.

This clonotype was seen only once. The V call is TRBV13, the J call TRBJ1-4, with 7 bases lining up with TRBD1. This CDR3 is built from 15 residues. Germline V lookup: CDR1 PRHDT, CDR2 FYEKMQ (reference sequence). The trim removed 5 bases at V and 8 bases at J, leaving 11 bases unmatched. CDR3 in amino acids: CASSPRTGSREKLFF. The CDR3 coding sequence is TGTGCCAGCAGCCCCCGGACAGGCTCTCGGGAAAAACTGTTTTTT.

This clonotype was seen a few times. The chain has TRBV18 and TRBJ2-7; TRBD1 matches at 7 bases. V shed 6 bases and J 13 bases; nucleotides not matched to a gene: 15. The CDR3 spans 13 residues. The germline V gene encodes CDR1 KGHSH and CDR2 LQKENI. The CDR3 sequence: CASSTPRQGLSYF. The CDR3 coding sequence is TGTGCCAGCTCCACCCCCCGACAGGGATTATCTTACTTC.

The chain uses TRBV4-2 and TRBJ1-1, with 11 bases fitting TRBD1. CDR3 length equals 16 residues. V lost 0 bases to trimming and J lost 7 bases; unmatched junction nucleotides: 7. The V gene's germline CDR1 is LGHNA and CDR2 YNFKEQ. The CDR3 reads CASSQEFRTGGFEAFF. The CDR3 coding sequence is TGTGCCAGCAGCCAAGAATTTAGGACAGGGGGCTTTGAAGCTTTCTTT.

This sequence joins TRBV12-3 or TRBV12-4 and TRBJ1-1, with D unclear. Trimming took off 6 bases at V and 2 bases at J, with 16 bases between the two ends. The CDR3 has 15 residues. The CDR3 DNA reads TGTGCCAGCAGGCTAGGAGGAGGACTAAACACTGAAGCTTTCTTT. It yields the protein CASRLGGGLNTEAFF.

As DNA, the CDR3 is TGTGCCAGCAGCTATCGCGCGGGGGGCCAAGAGACCCAGTACTTC. Protein: CASSYRAGGQETQYF. This sequence joins TRBV12-3 or TRBV12-4 and TRBJ2-5, with 8 bases that match TRBD2. J gave up 1 base and V 6 bases, and 7 bases lay outside the gene matches. The CDR3 sequence is 15 residues long.

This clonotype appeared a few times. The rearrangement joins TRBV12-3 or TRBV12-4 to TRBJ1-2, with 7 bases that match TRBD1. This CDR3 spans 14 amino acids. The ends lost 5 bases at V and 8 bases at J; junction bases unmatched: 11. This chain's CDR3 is CASSIRQGDAGYTF. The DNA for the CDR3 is TGTGCCAGCAGTATTCGACAGGGAGATGCCGGCTACACCTTC.